The subject of this entry is one T cell receptor (beta chain). Its antigen is unidentified. The CDR3 has 15 residues. CDR1 and CDR2 from the germline V gene are SGHRS and YFSETQ. Trimming cost V 2 bases and J 2 bases, with 14 bases left between them. The data were obtained in a study of OX40 agonist ivuxolimab in advanced cancers. Study as a whole: Partial responses were observed in three patients, of whom one had hepatocellular carcinoma and two had cutaneous melanoma. Study-level points and caveats: Antigen targets of the expanded peripheral T cells went undetermined. There was clonal expansion of CD4+ and CD8+ blood T cells by week 6 at 0.1 to 3.0 mg/kg.

Assay used: immunoSEQ multiplex PCR; TCRdb lists only in-frame clones, some missing. The sample records 80,000 to 130,000 clones, approximately 90% being singletons. Here the sequenced sample was CD4+ or CD8+ T cells sorted from blood, taken in a trial of the OX40 agonist ivuxolimab. V gene TRBV5-1 combines with J gene TRBJ2-7; D is possibly TRBD1 (6 bases). The TCR sequence derives from an adult with an advanced solid tumor such as melanoma, head and neck, liver or kidney cancer. The CDR3 sequence: CASSFGQTSTYEQYF. The CDR3 DNA follows: TGCGCCAGCAGCTTCGGACAGACTTCAACCTACGAGCAGTACTTC.